The 20 T cell receptor beta chains reported below all come from one sample, sequenced in a study of blood T cell repertoires in COVID-19. Libraries were prepared by immunoSEQ multiplex PCR; TCRdb keeps only in-frame clonotypes and omits some of them. Among around 190,000 clones, more than 80% were seen once, and the ten largest hold around 7.5%. The specimen sequenced was peripheral blood. These receptor sequences come from a woman in her sixties or seventies with acute or convalescent COVID-19.

The chain combines TRBV2 with TRBJ1-5, with D maybe TRBD1 (5 bases). CDR1 is SNHLY, CDR2 FYNNEI, per germline. The V end was cut by 2 bases, the J end by 2 bases, with 19 bases between. The CDR3 length is 18 residues. This CDR3 is CASSEWGHRRMGNQPQHF. CDR3 bases: TGTGCCAGCAGTGAATGGGGCCATCGGAGAATGGGCAATCAGCCCCAGCATTTT.

The chain links TRBV18 to TRBJ2-7, with 7 bases identical to TRBD1. CDR3 size: 13 residues. CDR1 is KGHSH and CDR2 is LQKENI in the germline V gene. V gave up 4 bases and J gave up 6 bases; unmatched junction bases: 6. This CDR3 reads CASSRQGDGEQYV. The CDR3 DNA reads TGTGCCAGCTCACGGCAGGGGGACGGCGAGCAGTACGTC.

The CDR3 DNA reads TGTGCCATCGGCAGGACTGAAGCTTTCTTT. Translation: CAIGRTEAFF. The chain uses TRBV19 and TRBJ1-1; D unclear. The CDR3 is 10 amino acids. V was shortened by 10 bases and J by 5 bases, with 8 bases between the two germline ends. CDR1 LNHDA and CDR2 SQIVND come from the germline V gene (reference sequence).

The chain joins TRBV7-9 to TRBJ2-1; 7 nucleotides line up with TRBD2. The CDR3 length is 14 residues. With 3 bases clipped from V and 7 bases from J, the junction kept 6 bases outside the gene matches. Germline V gene lookup returns CDR1 SEHNR and CDR2 FQNEAQ (reference sequence). The CDR3 here is CASSLSGRRNEQFF. CDR3 nucleotides: TGTGCCAGCAGCTTGTCCGGGAGGAGGAATGAGCAGTTCTTC.

The chain has TRBV18 and TRBJ1-3, with 8 positions matching TRBD1. Germline lookup yields CDR1 KGHSH and CDR2 LQKENI. CDR3 length: 16 amino acids. J gave up 0 bases and V 2 bases, and 3 bases lay outside the gene matches. The CDR3 region is CASSPGQGISGNTIYF. The CDR3 coding sequence is TGTGCCAGCTCACCAGGACAGGGCATCTCTGGAAACACCATATATTTT.

V gene TRBV28 combines with J gene TRBJ1-5; perhaps TRBD1 as D (6 bases). The germline V and J ends were trimmed by 3 bases and 7 bases, with 10 bases remaining between them. Germline CDR1 is MDHEN and CDR2 is SYDVKM. This CDR3 region has 13 residues. In DNA form, the CDR3 reads TGTGCCAGCAGTTTCGGCAGGGGACAGCCCCAGCATTTT. Residues: CASSFGRGQPQHF.

The chain couples TRBV19 to TRBJ1-5; 9 bases match TRBD1. After removal of 5 bases from V and 7 bases from J, the junction contained 9 bases not matched to a gene. Germline CDR1 LNHDA, CDR2 SQIVND (reference sequence). The CDR3 sequence is 15 residues long. The CDR3 DNA reads as TGTGCCAGTAGTTCCGGGACAGGGTATCTACAGCCCCAGCATTTT. It encodes CASSSGTGYLQPQHF. Using reference TRBV19 and TRBJ1-5 for the parts outside the CDR3, the full variable domain is DGGITQSPKYLFRKEGQNVTLSCEQNLNHDAMYWYRQDPGQGLRLIYYSQIVNDFQKGDIAEGYSVSREKKESFPLTVTSAQKNPTAFYLCASSSGTGYLQPQHFGDGTRLSIL.

The V call is TRBV9, the J call TRBJ2-5, with 9 bases aligning to TRBD2. V gave up 2 bases and J gave up 2 bases; unmatched junction bases: 10. From germline, CDR1 is SGDLS and CDR2 YYNGEE. This CDR3 comprises 17 residues. The CDR3 loop is CASSVGLAGRFQETQYF. The CDR3 DNA reads TGTGCCAGCAGCGTCGGCCTAGCGGGAAGATTTCAAGAGACCCAGTACTTC.

This clone was seen a few times. This chain uses TRBV3-1 (or the pseudogene TRBV3-2) with TRBJ1-4; D is undetermined. This CDR3 region has 14 residues. Trimming left V 4 bases short and J 3 bases short, with 9 bases between. Looked up from germline, CDR1 is LGHDT and CDR2 is YNNKEL (reference sequence). Here the CDR3 DNA reads TGTGCCAGCAGCCGCAGGACTGCTAATGAAAAACTGTTTTTT. Translated: CASSRRTANEKLFF.

The rearrangement uses TRBV11-3 and TRBJ1-6, with D possibly TRBD1 on 5 matching bases. With 5 bases removed from V and 9 bases from J, the gap between germline ends came to 11 bases. This CDR3 is 13 amino acids long. The germline gives CDR1 SGHNT, CDR2 YENEEA. Written as DNA, the CDR3 is TGTGCCAGCAGCCGGGACTTTATTTCACCCCTCCACTTT. Protein sequence: CASSRDFISPLHF.

The table lists this clone with many counts. The rearrangement uses TRBV2 and TRBJ1-5; possibly TRBD1 for D (6 bases). Trimming left V 8 bases short and J 3 bases short, with 14 bases between. Germline V lookup: CDR1 SNHLY, CDR2 FYNNEI. The CDR3 totals 14 residues. CDR3 loop: CASQTGPHNQPQHF. As DNA, the CDR3 is TGTGCCAGCCAGACAGGTCCCCACAATCAGCCCCAGCATTTT.

This clone was recorded a few times. CDR3 in amino acids: CASRPGTASSYEQYV. Here the CDR3 DNA reads TGCGCCAGCAGACCTGGGACAGCAAGCTCCTACGAGCAGTACGTC. The chain carries TRBV5-1 and TRBJ2-7, with 7 nucleotides matching TRBD1. The germline V gene has CDR1 SGHRS and CDR2 YFSETQ. The V segment lost 5 bases and the J segment 0 bases; nucleotides outside the gene matches: 8. This CDR3 has 15 amino acids.

The V gene is TRBV5-1, the J gene TRBJ2-1, with D tentatively TRBD2 (6 bases). CDR1 is SGHRS, CDR2 YFSETQ, per germline. V shed 0 bases and J shed 4 bases, with 11 bases lying between them. The CDR3 runs to 15 residues. The CDR3 nucleotides read TGCGCCAGCAGCTTGGGAGACGCGGGATACAATGAGCAGTTCTTC. It codes for CASSLGDAGYNEQFF.

V gene TRBV3-1 (or the pseudogene TRBV3-2) combines with J gene TRBJ2-4; possible D gene TRBD1, 6 bases. The CDR3 sequence is 14 residues long. CDR1 is LGHDT and CDR2 is YNNKEL in the germline V gene (reference sequence). V shed 0 bases and J shed 6 bases, with 9 bases lying between them. The chain's CDR3 is CASSQDIRGNIQYF. The CDR3 coding sequence is TGTGCCAGCAGCCAAGACATCAGGGGAAACATTCAGTACTTC.

The V and J genes are TRBV29-1 and TRBJ1-5; 9 positions agree with TRBD1. The CDR3 runs to 13 residues. Trimming cost V 7 bases and J 3 bases; bases outside gene matches: 4. Germline V gene data show CDR1 as SQVTM and CDR2 as ANQGSEA. CDR3 in DNA: TGCAGCGCCACAGGGGGCCTCAATCAGCCCCAGCATTTT. Its protein product is CSATGGLNQPQHF.

The rearrangement links TRBV14 to TRBJ1-6, with TRBD1 matching over 8 bases. This CDR3 spans 16 amino acids. Germline trimming cut 3 bases from V and 6 bases from J; bases unmatched to any gene: 7. The germline V gene has CDR1 SGHDN and CDR2 FVKESK. The DNA of the CDR3 is TGTGCCAGCAGCCAGAAAAGGGACAGGTCTAATTCACCCCTCCACTTT. It yields the protein CASSQKRDRSNSPLHF.

The V gene is TRBV10-3, the J gene TRBJ1-1; 9 bases are a match to TRBD1. The CDR3 contains 15 residues. Looked up from germline, CDR1 is ENHRY and CDR2 is SYGVKD. Losses at the gene ends were 8 bases for V and 1 base for J; bases not matched to a gene: 8. In DNA form, the CDR3 reads TGTGCCATCTCGACCCCGGGACAGGGGAACACTGAAGCTTTCTTT. This gives the protein CAISTPGQGNTEAFF.

Remarks on this clone: Distinct nucleotide sequences in the sample also encode this CDR3. This rearrangement joins TRBV7-9 to TRBJ1-1; 9 positions match TRBD1. Trimming took 5 bases from V and 5 from J; bases not matched to a gene: 3. This CDR3 has 13 residues. Per germline, CDR1 SEHNR and CDR2 FQNEAQ (reference sequence). The CDR3 bases are TGTGCCAGCAGCCTCGGACAGGGGACTGAAGCTTTCTTT. It encodes CASSLGQGTEAFF.

This clone was observed a few times. The genes are TRBV11-2 and TRBJ1-4; D might be TRBD1 (5 bases). The germline gives CDR1 SGHAT, CDR2 FQNNGV. The V end was cut by 0 bases, the J end by 8 bases, with 10 bases between. The CDR3 runs to 14 residues. The CDR3 protein is CASSLDGAGEKLFF. DNA of the CDR3: TGTGCCAGCAGCTTAGATGGGGCGGGGGAAAAACTGTTTTTT.

The chain has TRBV6-5 and TRBJ2-1, with TRBD2 matching 10 bases. Per the germline V gene, CDR1 is MNHEY and CDR2 is SVGAGI. This CDR3 contains 15 residues. V was clipped by 4 bases and J by 3 bases; unmatched bases: 3. In nucleotides, the CDR3 is TGTGCCAGCAGTTCGACTAGCGGGCACTACAATGAGCAGTTCTTC. It translates to CASSSTSGHYNEQFF.